The clone carrying this T cell receptor (beta chain) occurred a few times. As originally analysed: Estimated nucleated cell counts came from reference gene primer amplification. Libraries were prepared by immunoSEQ multiplex PCR; TCRdb keeps only in-frame clonotypes and omits some of them. V and J calls and clone size are given by that table; D and trimming were obtained from the DNA. This table has about 200,000 clones, approximately 84% appearing once. This specimen belongs to a study of blood T cell repertoires in COVID-19. In the study overall: Whether acute or convalescent, the COVID-19 samples came from the United States, Italy and Spain.

Per germline, CDR1 KGHSH and CDR2 LQKENI. CDR3 size: 14 residues. The V end was cut by 4 bases, the J end by 3 bases, with 13 bases between. Sequencing was done on a sample of peripheral blood. This receptor was taken from a man aged 40-49 years with active or convalescent COVID-19. The chain couples TRBV18 to TRBJ2-7; D gene uncertain. The CDR3: CASSQSVGGYEQYF. In nucleotides, the CDR3 is TGTGCCAGCTCACAAAGCGTTGGCGGCTACGAGCAGTACTTC.